This T cell receptor beta chain was obtained from a study of blood T cell repertoires in COVID-19. The germline V gene encodes CDR1 MNHEY and CDR2 SVGEGT. The CDR3 consists of 15 residues. Trimming left V 5 bases short and J 0 bases short, with 10 bases between. This table comes from immunoSEQ multiplex PCR, and its TCRdb copy is limited to in-frame clones, with some not included. Here the sample spans approximately 210,000 clones, around nine tenths being singletons. The TCR originated in a man aged 35 to 55 with acute or convalescent COVID-19. The sequenced sample consisted of peripheral blood. The chain has TRBV6-2 or TRBV6-3 and TRBJ1-4; D unclear. CDR3 residues: CASSDAGPTNEKLFF. CDR3 sequence (DNA): TGTGCCAGCAGTGACGCTGGGCCAACTAATGAAAAACTGTTTTTT.